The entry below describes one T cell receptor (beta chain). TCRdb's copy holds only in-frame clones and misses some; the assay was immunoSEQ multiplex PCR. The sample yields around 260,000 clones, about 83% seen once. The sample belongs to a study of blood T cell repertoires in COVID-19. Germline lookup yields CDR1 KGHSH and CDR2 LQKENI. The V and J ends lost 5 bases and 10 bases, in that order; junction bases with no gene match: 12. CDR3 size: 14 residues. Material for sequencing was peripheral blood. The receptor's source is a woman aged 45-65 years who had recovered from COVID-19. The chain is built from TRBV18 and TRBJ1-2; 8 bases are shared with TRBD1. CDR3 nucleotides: TGTGCCAGCTCAAGCCGGACAGGGTTATTATACTACACCTTC. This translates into CASSSRTGLLYYTF. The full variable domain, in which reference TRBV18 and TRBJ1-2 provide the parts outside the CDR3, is NAGVMQNPRHLVRRRGQEARLRCSPMKGHSHVYWYRQLPEEGLKFMVYLQKENIIDESGMPKERFSAEFPKEGPSILRIQQVVRGDSAAYFCASSSRTGLLYYTFGSGTRLTVV.